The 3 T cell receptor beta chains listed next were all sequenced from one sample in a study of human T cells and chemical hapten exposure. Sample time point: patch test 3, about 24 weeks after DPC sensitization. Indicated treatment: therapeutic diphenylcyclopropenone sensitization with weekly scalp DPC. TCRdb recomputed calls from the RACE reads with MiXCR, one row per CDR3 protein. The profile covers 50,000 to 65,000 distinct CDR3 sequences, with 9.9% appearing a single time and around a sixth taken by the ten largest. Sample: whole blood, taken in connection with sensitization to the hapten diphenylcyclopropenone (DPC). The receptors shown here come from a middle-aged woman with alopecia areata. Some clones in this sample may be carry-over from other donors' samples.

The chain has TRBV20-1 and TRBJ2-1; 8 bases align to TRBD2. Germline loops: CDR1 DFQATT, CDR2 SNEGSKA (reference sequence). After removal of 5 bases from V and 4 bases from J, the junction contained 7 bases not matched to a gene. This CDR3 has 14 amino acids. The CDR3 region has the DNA TGCAGTGCTTTGAGCGGGGGATCATACAATGAGCAGTTCTTC. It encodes CSALSGGSYNEQFF.

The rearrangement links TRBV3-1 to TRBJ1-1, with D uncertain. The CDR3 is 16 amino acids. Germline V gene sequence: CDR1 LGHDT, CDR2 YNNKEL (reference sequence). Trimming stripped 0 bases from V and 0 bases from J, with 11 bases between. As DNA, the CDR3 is TGTGCCAGCAGCCAAGATCTGGTGGATATGAACACTGAAGCTTTCTTT. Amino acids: CASSQDLVDMNTEAFF. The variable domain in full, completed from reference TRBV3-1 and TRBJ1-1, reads DTAVSQTPKYLVTQMGNDKSIKCEQNLGHDTMYWYKQDSKKFLKIMFSYNNKELIINETVPNRFSPKSPDKAHLNLHINSLELGDSAVYFCASSQDLVDMNTEAFFGQGTRLTVV.

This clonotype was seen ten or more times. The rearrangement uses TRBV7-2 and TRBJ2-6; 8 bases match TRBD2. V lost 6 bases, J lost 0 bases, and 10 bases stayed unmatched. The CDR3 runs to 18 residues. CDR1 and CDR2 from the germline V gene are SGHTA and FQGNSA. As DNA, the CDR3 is TGTGCCAGCAGTTTGCTCAGCGGGGGCCGCTCTGGGGCCAACGTCCTGACTTTC. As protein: CASSLLSGGRSGANVLTF.